This TCR beta chain was obtained from a study of CD8+CD57+ T cells in acquired aplastic anemia. General study findings and limits: Patients showed no significant difference from controls in CD8+ Simpson's diversity. In common between the patients and the controls were some 29 CD8+ CDR3 sequences.

Patients who underwent sequencing had shown CD8+CD57+ cell expansion by flow cytometry. All participating patients were living with severe acquired aplastic anemia. Patients were treatment-naive when blood was sampled. To note about this clonotype: Its matching antigen is unknown. An end of the junction does not agree with germline; a read error may underlie this.

TCR beta VDJ and CDR3 were profiled, and genomic DNA was the template. TCRdb reanalysed the reads using MiXCR and keeps one entry per CDR3 protein. Counted here are approximately 220,000 distinct CDR3 sequences, roughly half occurring once; the ten biggest clones make up about 7.8%. CDR1 and CDR2 from the germline V gene are SEHNR and FQNEAQ (reference sequence). The CDR3 spans 15 residues. This clonotype was obtained from a human donor with aplastic anemia. What was sequenced was sorted CD4+, CD8+, or CD8+CD57+ T cells (not recorded which) from PBMCs. The rearrangement joins TRBV7-9 to TRBJ2-7, with D possibly TRBD1 on 6 matching bases. Here the CDR3 reads CASSQDRQGYVEQYF. The DNA of the CDR3 is TGCGCCAGCAGCCAAGATCGGCAGGGGTACGTCGAGCAGTACTTC.